This T cell receptor beta chain was recorded in a study of preoperative IRX-2 immunotherapy in early breast cancer. Treatment described: preoperative locoregional IRX-2 cytokine immunotherapy. Patients received preoperative, locoregional IRX-2 cytokine immunotherapy in a phase Ib study. The CDR3 runs to 15 residues. CDR1 is MNHGY, CDR2 SAAAGT, per germline. Trimming removed 5 bases from V and 2 bases from J; junction bases left unmatched: 5. Method: immunoSEQ multiplex PCR; TCRdb's copy keeps in-frame clones and lacks some. The sample holds 40,000 to 50,000 clones, 70% to 80% seen once. The J gene is TRBJ2-7, the V gene TRBV6-8, with TRBD1 matching 11 bases. This sample comprised tumor tissue, obtained after IRX-2 immunotherapy. The TCR sequence derives from a human donor with breast cancer. The CDR3 sequence is CASSSRDRGAYEQYF. CDR3 in DNA: TGTGCCAGCAGTAGCCGGGACAGGGGGGCCTACGAGCAGTACTTC.